These 28 T cell receptor beta chains share one sample of origin, sequenced in a study of prognosis after radiotherapy for stage I lung cancer (dated by TCRdb to the early 2020s). Instrument on record: Illumina HiSeq 3000. Two rounds of multiplex PCR were used to amplify the TCR beta CDR3 region from genomic DNA. The first PCR round used primers specific to each TRBV and TRBJ gene, with sequences filed in Chinese patent CN105087789A. TCRdb handled the public reads itself, with Q25 trimming in fastp and clone calling in MiXCR, and kept productive beta chains. Rows merge per CDR3 protein into single entries with the most common DNA and genes. Here the sample has about 13,000 distinct CDR3 sequences; roughly 31% occur a single time. Approximately 30% of the sample rests with the top ten. The sequences come from PBMCs, collected before or after stereotactic body radiation therapy (not recorded which). These receptors were collected from a donor aged 50 or older with non-small cell lung cancer.

The sample holds many counts of this clonotype. The chain carries TRBV7-9 and TRBJ2-7, with D uncertain. The germline V gene has CDR1 SEHNR and CDR2 FQNEAQ (reference sequence). The ends were cut back, 3 bases at V and 2 bases at J, with 14 bases in the middle. CDR3 length: 15 amino acids. CDR3 sequence (DNA): TGTGCCAGCAGCTTCGTTTCAGGAAAGACCTACGAGCAGTACTTC. Protein: CASSFVSGKTYEQYF.

The chain uses TRBV9 and TRBJ1-6; the D is unclear. Germline V gene data show CDR1 as SGDLS and CDR2 as YYNGEE. The CDR3 sequence is 11 residues long. Trimming stripped 4 bases from V and 7 bases from J, with 3 bases between. CDR3 nucleotide sequence: TGTGCCAGCAGCACCAATTCACCCCTCCACTTT. This encodes CASSTNSPLHF. Supplemented by reference TRBV9 and TRBJ1-6, the full variable domain reads DSGVTQTPKHLITATGQRVTLRCSPRSGDLSVYWYQQSLDQGLQFLIQYYNGEERAKGNILERFSAQQFPDLHSELNLSSLELGDSALYFCASSTNSPLHFGNGTRLTVT.

The table lists this clonotype with many counts. This chain joins TRBV19 and TRBJ1-5; TRBD1 is a possible D gene (5 bases). The length of the CDR3 is 14 residues. Trimming stripped 3 bases from V and 7 bases from J, with 13 bases between. CDR1 is LNHDA, CDR2 SQIVND, per germline (reference sequence). DNA for the CDR3: TGTGCCAGTAGTATTCTTGGGGGAGGGCAGCCCCAGCATTTT. Its translation is CASSILGGGQPQHF.

As for this clonotype: A far larger clone lies a single base away; this is likely a read error. The V call is TRBV9, the J call TRBJ1-2; 11 positions agree with TRBD1. Germline V gene data show CDR1 as SGDLS and CDR2 as YYNGEE. CDR3 length: 15 residues. CDR3 coding DNA: TGTGCCAGCAGCCCCAGGGACAGGGGGGACTATGGCCACACCTTC. As protein: CASSPRDRGDYGHTF.

This clonotype has a count of ten or more. CDR3 sequence: CASSGTGGFEQYF. For the CDR3, the DNA is TGTGCCAGCAGCGGGACAGGGGGCTTCGAGCAGTACTTC. This chain connects TRBV5-5 to TRBJ2-7; 12 bases are shared with TRBD1. CDR3 length: 13 amino acids. Germline V gene sequence: CDR1 SGHKS, CDR2 YYEKEE (reference sequence). V shed 4 bases, J shed 6 bases, and the junction held 2 bases outside the gene matches.

There are many counts of this clonotype. This rearrangement joins TRBV28 to TRBJ2-1; 8 bases are a match to TRBD2. Losses at the gene ends were 7 bases for V and 6 bases for J; bases not matched to a gene: 11. CDR3 length: 15 residues. Germline lookup yields CDR1 MDHEN and CDR2 SYDVKM. The CDR3 here is CASNIPGGGANEQFF. CDR3 in DNA: TGTGCCAGCAATATACCCGGGGGGGGGGCCAATGAGCAGTTCTTC.

This clonotype has ten or more counts. The chain combines TRBV3-1 with TRBJ2-1; maybe TRBD1 (6 bases). V was trimmed by 1 base and J by 6 bases, leaving 13 bases between them. Germline V gene sequence: CDR1 LGHDT, CDR2 YNNKEL (reference sequence). This CDR3 has 15 residues. This CDR3 is CASSQVRGPLNEQFF. The CDR3 DNA reads TGTGCCAGCAGCCAAGTCAGGGGTCCCCTCAATGAGCAGTTCTTC.

Note on this clonotype: One end of the junction fails to match germline, which may point to a read error. The chain carries TRBV28 and TRBJ2-7, with D hard to call. The CDR3 covers 13 residues. Germline assignment: CDR1 MDHEN and CDR2 SYDVKM. CDR3 sequence (DNA): TGTGTCAGCAGTTTAGTGCGTCCCTACGAGCAGTACTTC. It yields the protein CVSSLVRPYEQYF. Full variable domain (remainder filled in from reference TRBV28 and TRBJ2-7): DVKVTQSSRYLVKRTGEKVFLECVQDMDHENMFWYRQDPGLGLRLIYFSYDVKMKEKGDIPEGYSVSREKKERFSLILESASTNQTSMYLCVSSLVRPYEQYFGPGTRLTVT.

This clonotype qualifies as medium-sized. The rearrangement links TRBV2 to TRBJ1-5; D possibly corresponds to TRBD1 (6 bases). CDR3 length equals 15 residues. V gave up 6 bases and J gave up 6 bases, with 18 bases separating them. CDR1 is SNHLY, CDR2 FYNNEI, per germline. CDR3 region: CASSPTPGTTQPQHF. The CDR3 DNA is TGTGCCAGCAGCCCCACCCCCGGGACAACTCAGCCCCAGCATTTT.

This clonotype was counted at least ten times. The genes are TRBV4-2 and TRBJ1-3; D unclear. Germline V gives CDR1 LGHNA, CDR2 YNFKEQ. The CDR3 length is 15 residues. V was trimmed by 0 bases and J by 2 bases, leaving 8 bases between them. The CDR3: CASSQDLQTGNTIYF. Here the CDR3 DNA reads TGTGCCAGCAGCCAAGATCTCCAGACTGGAAACACCATATATTTT.

The chain combines TRBV9 with TRBJ2-7; D gene ambiguous. V dropped 4 bases and J dropped 4 bases, with 15 bases sitting between them. Per germline, CDR1 SGDLS and CDR2 YYNGEE. The CDR3 extends over 14 amino acids. The CDR3: CASSLDVISYEQYF. The CDR3 nucleotides are TGTGCCAGCAGCTTAGATGTGATCTCTTACGAGCAGTACTTC.

This clonotype was counted ten times or more. A read error may be the cause here, since a much bigger clone is one base away. This chain connects TRBV20-1 to TRBJ2-6; D gene ambiguous. Germline V lookup: CDR1 DFQATT, CDR2 SNEGSKA (reference sequence). The CDR3 runs to 14 residues. Trimming removed 2 bases at V and 2 bases at J, with 7 bases between. CDR3 nucleotide sequence: TGCAGTGCTAGACAGAGCCCTGGGGCCAACGTCCTGACTTTC. Its translation is CSARQSPGANVLTF.

The sample holds many counts of this clonotype. The chain combines TRBV5-1 with TRBJ2-5, with TRBD1 matching over 8 bases. V lost 1 base, J lost 7 bases, and 12 bases stayed unmatched. The CDR3 covers 16 residues. Germline V lookup: CDR1 SGHRS, CDR2 YFSETQ. CDR3 sequence: CASSLSPGTGGGTQYF. As DNA, the CDR3 is TGCGCCAGCAGCTTGTCCCCCGGGACAGGTGGCGGGACCCAGTACTTC.

At least ten counts were recorded for this clonotype. The CDR3 spells CASSRPEGVVSYEQYF. CDR3 DNA: TGTGCCAGCAGTCGCCCGGAGGGGGTTGTCTCCTACGAGCAGTACTTC. This chain uses TRBV28 with TRBJ2-7, with D perhaps given as TRBD1 or TRBD2 (6 bases each). The CDR3 has 16 residues. From germline, CDR1 is MDHEN and CDR2 SYDVKM. V shed 5 bases and J shed 0 bases, with 17 bases lying between them.

This clonotype was recorded at least ten times. The J gene is TRBJ2-1, the V gene TRBV19; the match to TRBD2 covers 12 bases. The CDR3 is made up of 15 amino acids. The junction had 3 bases not matched to a gene; V was cut back by 3 bases and J by 6 bases. Germline V gene data show CDR1 as LNHDA and CDR2 as SQIVND (reference sequence). CDR3 residues: CASSIWTSGTNEQFF. The CDR3 DNA is TGTGCCAGTAGTATCTGGACTAGCGGGACCAATGAGCAGTTCTTC.

This clonotype was counted once. The chain uses TRBV6-2 or TRBV6-3 and TRBJ1-5; possibly TRBD1 for D (5 bases). Germline V gene lookup returns CDR1 MNHEY and CDR2 SVGEGT. CDR3 length: 15 residues. V gave up 5 bases and J gave up 4 bases, with 15 bases separating them. The CDR3 reads CASSEEAGGNQPQHF. In DNA, the CDR3 is TGTGCCAGCAGTGAAGAGGCGGGGGGGAATCAGCCCCAGCATTTT.

Regarding this clonotype: A far larger clone differs by one base, so this is likely a read error. The J gene is TRBJ2-5, the V gene TRBV7-6, with D perhaps matching TRBD1 (6 bases). The CDR3 runs 14 residues. Germline CDR1 and CDR2: SGHVS and FNYEAQ. This CDR3 reads CASSPSLGASEKFF. The CDR3 DNA follows: TGTGCCAGCAGCCCATCATTGGGGGCGAGTGAGAAGTTCTTC.

The sample holds many counts of this clonotype. The rearrangement links TRBV18 to TRBJ2-1; 14 nucleotides align to TRBD2. The J segment lost 7 bases and the V segment lost 2 bases, leaving 1 base of the junction unmatched. Looked up from germline, CDR1 is KGHSH and CDR2 is LQKENI. The CDR3 has 15 residues. The CDR3 DNA sequence: TGTGCCAGCTCACCAGGACTAGCGGGAGGAAATGAGCAGTTCTTC. As protein: CASSPGLAGGNEQFF.

This clonotype was seen a handful of times. With a much larger clone just one base away, this may be a read error. This chain connects TRBV3-1 to TRBJ1-1; D gene ambiguous. Germline CDR1 reads LGHDT; CDR2 reads YNNKEL (reference sequence). The CDR3 is made up of 14 amino acids. The CDR3 is CASSQGILNSEAFF. The CDR3 DNA sequence: TGTGCCAGCAGCCAAGGGATCCTGAACAGTGAAGCTTTCTTT.

The rearrangement links TRBV4-2 to TRBJ2-5; D unresolved. The CDR3 is 16 amino acids. Trimming took off 1 base at V and 5 bases at J, with 17 bases between the two ends. CDR1 and CDR2 from the germline V gene are LGHNA and YNFKEQ. The CDR3 nucleotides read TGTGCCAGCAGCCAAGCGGGTGGAACTGACGGGGAGACCCAGTACTTC. Encoded protein: CASSQAGGTDGETQYF.

This clonotype was recorded many times. This chain connects TRBV18 to TRBJ1-2; D is perhaps TRBD1 (6 bases). CDR1 and CDR2 from the germline V gene are KGHSH and LQKENI. CDR3 length equals 14 residues. V was trimmed by 4 bases and J by 6 bases, leaving 15 bases between them. The DNA for the CDR3 is TGTGCCAGCTCACAGGACAGCTATCTAAATGGCTACACCTTC. Protein product: CASSQDSYLNGYTF. The full variable domain, completed using reference TRBV18 and TRBJ1-2, is NAGVMQNPRHLVRRRGQEARLRCSPMKGHSHVYWYRQLPEEGLKFMVYLQKENIIDESGMPKERFSAEFPKEGPSILRIQQVVRGDSAAYFCASSQDSYLNGYTFGSGTRLTVV.

In its sample, this clonotype was seen many times. The gene calls are TRBV6-1 and TRBJ1-2; no definite D call. The CDR3 loop spans 13 amino acids. Trimming removed 6 bases from V and 8 bases from J, with 16 bases in between. The germline V gene encodes CDR1 MNHNS and CDR2 SASEGT. The CDR3 DNA is TGTGCCAGCAGCGTTACTGGGGTGCGCGGCTACACCTTC. It specifies CASSVTGVRGYTF.

Ten or more counts support this clonotype. This sequence joins TRBV20-1 and TRBJ2-7; the D call may be TRBD1 or TRBD2 (5 bases each). Germline-derived CDR1 and CDR2 are DFQATT and SNEGSKA (reference sequence). The CDR3 extends over 13 amino acids. The germline V and J ends were trimmed by 3 bases and 2 bases, with 11 bases remaining between them. The CDR3 sequence is CSASRGDPYEQYF. The CDR3 DNA reads as TGCAGTGCTAGTCGAGGGGACCCCTACGAGCAGTACTTC.

This clonotype was counted at least ten times. V and J are TRBV13 and TRBJ2-3, with no clear D. V dropped 2 bases and J dropped 4 bases, with 7 bases sitting between them. The CDR3 has 13 amino acids. Germline V gives CDR1 PRHDT, CDR2 FYEKMQ (reference sequence). The CDR3 bases are TGTGCCAGCAGCTTATTAGCTGCAGATACGCAGTATTTT. This sequence encodes CASSLLAADTQYF.

In regard to this clonotype: This clone may be a read error of a much larger clone one base away. The chain recombines TRBV20-1 with TRBJ1-2; D remains ambiguous. The V gene's germline CDR1 is DFQATT and CDR2 SNEGSKA (reference sequence). This CDR3 has 13 residues. The CDR3 region has the DNA TGCGGTGCTAATTTGGCCGGAATGGGGGGCTACACCTTC. It encodes CGANLAGMGGYTF.

The gene calls are TRBV12-3 or TRBV12-4 and TRBJ1-2; D might be TRBD1 (5 bases). This CDR3 comprises 14 residues. V shed 1 base and J shed 8 bases, with 14 bases lying between them. The CDR3 bases are TGTGCCAGCAGTTTAGGGGGACGGGTTGGAGGCTACACCTTC. As protein: CASSLGGRVGGYTF.

This clonotype was counted ten times or more. The chain carries TRBV18 and TRBJ1-6; a weak D match, TRBD1 (5 bases). The V and J ends lost 3 bases and 9 bases respectively, with 21 bases between them. From germline, CDR1 is KGHSH and CDR2 LQKENI. CDR3 length: 17 amino acids. CDR3 region: CASSPGLNEVPSSPLHF. The DNA for the CDR3 is TGTGCCAGCTCACCGGGACTCAACGAGGTGCCGTCTTCACCCCTCCACTTT.

In this sample, this clonotype is medium-sized. This chain links TRBV5-1 with TRBJ1-6; 8 bases agree with TRBD1. V shed 4 bases and J 4 bases; nucleotides not matched to a gene: 1. This CDR3 has 14 amino acids. The germline gives CDR1 SGHRS, CDR2 YFSETQ. The CDR3 protein is CASSRTGYNSPLHF. CDR3 sequence (DNA): TGCGCCAGCAGCCGGACAGGGTATAATTCACCCCTCCACTTT.